This TCR beta chain is from a study of Ad26.COV2.S vaccination and SARS-CoV-2 variants. The overall study: Dosing was one shot or two shots 56 days apart. Whole-study results and caveats: Relative to placebo recipients, vaccine recipients exhibited elevated spike-specific TCR breadth. The analyses of TCR breadth and depth may have understated the size of total T cell responses. Researchers reported similar non-spike TCR breadth in vaccine and placebo recipients.

Using immunoSEQ multiplex PCR, the repertoire was profiled, and TCRdb retains in-frame clones only, with some absent. The sample holds 510,000 or so clones; roughly 89% are singletons and the top ten take more than 10%. Stated treatment: roughly 20 received Ad26.COV2.S at low or high dose, single or two shots; about 5 received placebo; per-sample allocation not given. Samples came from day 63 after the first vaccine or placebo injection. Points on this clone: The antigen remains undetermined.

The CDR3 extends over 13 amino acids. V was trimmed by 6 bases and J by 4 bases, leaving 11 bases between them. Germline lookup yields CDR1 SGHTA and CDR2 FQGTGA. The gene calls are TRBV7-3 and TRBJ2-3, with D unclear. The receptor's source is a person between 18 and 59 years old who received the Ad26.COV2.S COVID-19 vaccine or a placebo. The sample was peripheral blood, taken in a trial of Ad26.COV2.S vaccine versus placebo. The CDR3 region has the DNA TGTGCCAGCAGTGGTTCTACATCAGATACGCAGTATTTT. Its protein is CASSGSTSDTQYF. The variable domain in full, with the rest retrieved from reference TRBV7-3 and TRBJ2-3, is GAGVSQTPSNKVTEKGKYVELRCDPISGHTALYWYRQSLGQGPEFLIYFQGTGAADDSGLPNDRFFAVRPEGSVSTLKIQRTERGDSAVYLCASSGSTSDTQYFGPGTRLTVL.